This T cell receptor beta chain was sequenced for a study of T cells in Graves' hyperthyroidism and ophthalmopathy. General study results and limits: In blood, most of the thyroid clonotypes expanded above 0.001 were also present.

As for this clonotype: Its antigen is undetermined.

Trimming stripped 9 bases from V and 6 bases from J, with 9 bases between. The CDR3 is made up of 11 amino acids. Germline V CDR1 and CDR2: KGHDR, SFDVKD. Patients aged 18 to 65 had newly diagnosed hyperthyroidism of under 2 months' duration. Patients were excluded because of uncontrolled infection, other autoimmune disease, pregnancy or lactation. A sample of blood taken at first hyperthyroidism diagnosis preceded any ophthalmopathy symptoms. Amplified TCR beta CDR3 regions came from RNA transcripts. First-round RT-PCR with HTBI primers amplified the TCR CDR3 region. MiXCR, applied by TCRdb to the multiplex PCR reads, yields one record per CDR3 protein. The sample yields about 380,000 distinct CDR3 sequences, roughly 13% seen once.

This TCR derives from a man aged 30 to 45 with Graves' hyperthyroidism that later progressed to Graves' ophthalmopathy. Specimen: blood. The chain joins TRBV24-1 to TRBJ2-3; TRBD2 might be the D (5 bases). The CDR3 spells CATGSSDTQYF. The CDR3 DNA is TGTGCCACCGGGAGCTCGGATACGCAGTATTTT.